The clone carrying this T cell receptor beta chain was seen ten or more times. The method was immunoSEQ multiplex PCR; TCRdb's version includes in-frame clones alone and lacks a portion of them. The sample holds around 450,000 clones, about 88% seen once. Treatment indicated: 15 to 20 received Ad26.COV2.S at low or high dose, single or two shots; about five received placebo; per-sample allocation not given. All samples were drawn on day 63, counting from the first vaccine or placebo injection. This entry belongs to a study of Ad26.COV2.S vaccination and SARS-CoV-2 variants. Across the whole study: A participant enrolled in the COV1001 Ad26.COV2.S trial arm provided the sample. Participants got Ad26.COV2.S intramuscularly, once or twice 56 days apart.

From germline, CDR1 is SEHNR and CDR2 FQNEAQ (reference sequence). The V and J ends lost 5 bases and 5 bases respectively, with 13 bases between them. The CDR3 is made up of 14 amino acids. This receptor was obtained from a person between 18 and 59 years old who received the Ad26.COV2.S COVID-19 vaccine or a placebo. The chain couples TRBV7-9 to TRBJ2-1; D unresolved. The material was peripheral blood, obtained in a trial of Ad26.COV2.S vaccine versus placebo. The CDR3 DNA reads as TGTGCCAGCAGCGGATCACTAAATGACAATGAGCAGTTCTTC. Its translation is CASSGSLNDNEQFF. The full variable domain, completed using reference TRBV7-9 and TRBJ2-1, is DTGVSQNPRHKITKRGQNVTFRCDPISEHNRLYWYRQTLGQGPEFLTYFQNEAQLEKSRLLSDRFSAERPKGSFSTLEIQRTEQGDSAMYLCASSGSLNDNEQFFGPGTRLTVL.